This TCR beta chain emerged from a study of metastatic and nonmetastatic thyroid tumors. Across the study: Patients with malignant and benign thyroid disease provided blood and tumor or nodule tissue, whose repertoires were compared. Regarding the study as a whole: Relative to benign nodules, malignant thyroid tumors were reportedly characterized by significantly elevated TCR beta diversity in blood and tumor.

Patients were all untreated before their thyroid surgery. Concerning this clone itself: Its antigen is not known.

J lost 2 bases, V lost 1 base, and 9 bases had no gene match. Per the germline V gene, CDR1 is SNHLY and CDR2 is FYNNEI. This CDR3 comprises 18 residues. TCRdb re-called clones from the PCR reads using MiXCR. The sample contains fewer than 3,500 clones, roughly a quarter of which appear only once. This clonotype was obtained from a female donor with papillary thyroid cancer or a benign thyroid nodule (not recorded which). Some clones in this sample may be carry-over from other donors' samples. Sequencing input: tumor tissue. The chain joins TRBV2 to TRBJ2-7, with 12 positions matching TRBD2. The CDR3 DNA sequence: TGTGCCAGCAGTGAAGGGCAACTAGCGGGAGGAGTGCCCTACGAGCAGTACTTC. Its protein product is CASSEGQLAGGVPYEQYF.